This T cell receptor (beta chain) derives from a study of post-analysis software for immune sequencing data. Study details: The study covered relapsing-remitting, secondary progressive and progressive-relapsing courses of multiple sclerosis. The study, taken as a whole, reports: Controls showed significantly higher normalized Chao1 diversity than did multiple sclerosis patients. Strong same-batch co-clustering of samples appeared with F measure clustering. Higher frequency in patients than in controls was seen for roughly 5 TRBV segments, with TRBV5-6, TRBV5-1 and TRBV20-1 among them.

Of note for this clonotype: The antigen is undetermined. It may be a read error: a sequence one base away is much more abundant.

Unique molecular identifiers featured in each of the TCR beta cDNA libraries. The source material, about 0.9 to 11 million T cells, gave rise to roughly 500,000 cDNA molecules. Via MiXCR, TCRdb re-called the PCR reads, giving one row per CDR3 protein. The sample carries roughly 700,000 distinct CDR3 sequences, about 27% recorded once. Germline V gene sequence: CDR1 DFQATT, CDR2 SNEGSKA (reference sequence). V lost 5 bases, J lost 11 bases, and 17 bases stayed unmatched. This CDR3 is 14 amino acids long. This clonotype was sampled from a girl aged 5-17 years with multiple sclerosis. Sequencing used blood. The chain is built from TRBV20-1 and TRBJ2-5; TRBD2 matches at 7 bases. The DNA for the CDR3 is TGCAGTGCTCCGAACGGGGGGACCAGCAATGAGCAGTACTTC. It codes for CSAPNGGTSNEQYF.